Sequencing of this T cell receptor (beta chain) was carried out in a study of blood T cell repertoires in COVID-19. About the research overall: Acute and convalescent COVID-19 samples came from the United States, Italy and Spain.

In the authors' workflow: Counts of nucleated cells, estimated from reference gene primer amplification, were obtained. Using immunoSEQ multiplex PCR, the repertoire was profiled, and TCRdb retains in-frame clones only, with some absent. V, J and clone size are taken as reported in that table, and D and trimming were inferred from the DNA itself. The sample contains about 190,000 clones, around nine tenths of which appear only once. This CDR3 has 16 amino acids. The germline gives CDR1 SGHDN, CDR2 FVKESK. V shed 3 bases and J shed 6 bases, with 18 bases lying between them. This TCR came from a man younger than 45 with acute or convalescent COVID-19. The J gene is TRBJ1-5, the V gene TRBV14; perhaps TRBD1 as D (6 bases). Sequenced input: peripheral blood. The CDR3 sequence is CASSQSPGEFGQPQHF. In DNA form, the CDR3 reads TGTGCCAGCAGCCAGAGTCCAGGGGAATTTGGTCAGCCCCAGCATTTT.